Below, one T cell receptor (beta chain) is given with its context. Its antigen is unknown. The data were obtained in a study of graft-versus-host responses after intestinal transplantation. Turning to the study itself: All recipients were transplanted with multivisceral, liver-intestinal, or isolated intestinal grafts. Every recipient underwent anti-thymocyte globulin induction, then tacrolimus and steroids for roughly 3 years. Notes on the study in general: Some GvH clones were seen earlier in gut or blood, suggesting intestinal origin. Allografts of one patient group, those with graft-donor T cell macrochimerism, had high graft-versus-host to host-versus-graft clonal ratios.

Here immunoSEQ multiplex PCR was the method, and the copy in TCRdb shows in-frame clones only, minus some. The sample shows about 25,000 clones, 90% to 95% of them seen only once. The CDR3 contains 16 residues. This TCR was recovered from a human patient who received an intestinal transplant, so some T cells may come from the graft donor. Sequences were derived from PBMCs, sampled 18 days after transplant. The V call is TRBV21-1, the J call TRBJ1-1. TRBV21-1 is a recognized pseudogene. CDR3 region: CAGGGQSPTPRGKAFF. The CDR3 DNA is TGTGCCGGGGGGGGACAGTCACCTACCCCTCGAGGGAAAGCTTTCTTT.